What follows are 17 T cell receptor beta chains derived from one specimen sequenced in a study of T cell responses to AZD1222 COVID-19 vaccine. Sequencing was performed with immunoSEQ multiplex PCR; in TCRdb, only in-frame clones are kept and a portion is missing. The sample holds roughly 100,000 clones, about nine tenths seen once. This sample comprised peripheral blood, obtained on day 0 of AZD1222 vaccination. The receptor source for this set is an adult in good health.

The chain links TRBV18 to TRBJ2-3; D uncertain. The V gene lost 0 bases and the J gene lost 3 bases, with 19 bases spanning the gap. Per the germline V gene, CDR1 is KGHSH and CDR2 is LQKENI. This CDR3 region has 18 residues. The CDR3 nucleotides read TGTGCCAGCTCACCACCGATGGACCGGCGATACGGGACAGATACGCAGTATTTT. Translation: CASSPPMDRRYGTDTQYF.

The V call is TRBV6-5, the J call TRBJ2-7; 7 nucleotides align to TRBD1. Germline CDR1 MNHEY, CDR2 SVGAGI. Losses at the gene ends were 6 bases for V and 2 bases for J; bases not matched to a gene: 7. The CDR3 runs 14 residues. CDR3 loop: CASSRDRATYEQYF. The CDR3 nucleotides are TGTGCCAGCAGCCGAGACAGGGCAACCTACGAGCAGTACTTC.

A few counts support this clone. The genes are TRBV25-1 and TRBJ2-1; D tentatively fits TRBD1 or TRBD2 (5 bases each). This CDR3 is built from 14 residues. Trimming removed 5 bases at V and 9 bases at J, with 17 bases between. The germline CDR1 and CDR2 sequences are MGHDK and SYGVNS. DNA of the CDR3: TGTGCCAGCAGTCGGGAAGGGGTTTATCTTGAGCAGTTCTTC. This encodes CASSREGVYLEQFF.

V and J are TRBV7-8 and TRBJ2-7; the match to TRBD2 covers 11 bases. Losses at the gene ends were 5 bases for V and 0 bases for J; bases not matched to a gene: 9. CDR3 length equals 17 residues. Germline lookup yields CDR1 SGHVS and CDR2 FQNEAQ. CDR3 in amino acids: CASSRVTSGVLSYEQYF. In DNA form, the CDR3 reads TGTGCCAGCAGCCGCGTGACTAGCGGGGTGCTCTCCTACGAGCAGTACTTC.

The CDR3 reads CASTPRGIQETQYF. The DNA for the CDR3 is TGTGCCAGCACCCCAAGGGGGATCCAAGAGACCCAGTACTTC. This chain uses TRBV11-2 with TRBJ2-5; possibly TRBD1 for D (6 bases). The CDR3 is 14 amino acids. CDR1 and CDR2 (germline): SGHAT, FQNNGV. The ends were cut back, 7 bases at V and 1 base at J, with 13 bases in the middle.

The gene calls are TRBV28 and TRBJ1-3, with D tentatively TRBD1 (6 bases). Trimming pared 6 bases from V and 0 bases from J, leaving 12 bases between. CDR1 and CDR2 from the germline V gene are MDHEN and SYDVKM. The CDR3 is made up of 15 amino acids. Here the CDR3 DNA reads TGTGCCAGCAGAATGGGGGCCAGCTCTGGAAACACCATATATTTT. Protein: CASRMGASSGNTIYF.

V gene TRBV7-2 combines with J gene TRBJ2-2; the match to TRBD2 covers 7 bases. This CDR3 is built from 18 residues. Germline values: CDR1 SGHTA, CDR2 FQGNSA. V dropped 1 base and J dropped 6; count of bases not matched to a gene: 14. CDR3 DNA: TGTGCCAGCAGCTTAGTCAGGGACTACCTGACGGGACCCGGGGAGCTGTTTTTT. It yields the protein CASSLVRDYLTGPGELFF.

The genes are TRBV27 and TRBJ2-3; 11 nucleotides agree with TRBD1. The CDR3 has 16 amino acids. Germline loops: CDR1 MNHEY, CDR2 SMNVEV (reference sequence). V lost 5 bases, J lost 0 bases, and 4 bases stayed unmatched. The DNA of the CDR3 is TGTGCCAGCAGTAAGGACAGGGGGCAGAGCACAGATACGCAGTATTTT. This sequence encodes CASSKDRGQSTDTQYF.

The chain has TRBV7-2 and TRBJ2-7; TRBD1 matches at 8 bases. Germline trimming cut 6 bases from V and 5 bases from J; bases unmatched to any gene: 6. The CDR3 runs 13 residues. Looked up from germline, CDR1 is SGHTA and CDR2 is FQGNSA. CDR3 loop: CASRAAGGHEQYF. The DNA for the CDR3 is TGTGCCAGCAGGGCGGCAGGGGGCCACGAGCAGTACTTC. Complete variable domain (other parts from reference TRBV7-2 and TRBJ2-7): GAGVSQSPSNKVTEKGKDVELRCDPISGHTALYWYRQSLGQGLEFLIYFQGNSAPDKSGLPSDRFSAERTGGSVSTLTIQRTQQEDSAVYLCASRAAGGHEQYFGPGTRLTVT.

V usage is TRBV7-9 and J usage is TRBJ1-2, with D possibly matching TRBD1 (5 bases). Germline-derived CDR1 and CDR2 are SEHNR and FQNEAQ (reference sequence). The CDR3 is 13 residues long. Trimming removed 5 bases at V and 2 bases at J, with 9 bases between. This chain's CDR3 is CASSPRQNYGYTF. CDR3 nucleotides: TGTGCCAGCAGCCCGCGACAGAACTATGGCTACACCTTC.

The rearrangement joins TRBV4-1 to TRBJ2-5, with a possible D match to TRBD2 (6 bases). CDR1 MGHRA and CDR2 YSYEKL come from the germline V gene. This CDR3 is 17 amino acids long. V was pared by 4 bases and J by 4 bases, with 22 bases between. The CDR3 DNA reads TGCGCCAGCAGCCCCGGGTCGGGGGAGGTCTACTTAGAGACCCAGTACTTC. This codes for CASSPGSGEVYLETQYF.

The rearrangement uses TRBV6-5 and TRBJ1-5, with 9 bases lining up with TRBD1. Looked up from germline, CDR1 is MNHEY and CDR2 is SVGAGI. The V segment lost 7 bases and the J segment 3 bases; nucleotides outside the gene matches: 4. This CDR3 is built from 14 residues. The CDR3 DNA sequence: TGTGCCAGCATTCCACAGGGGGCCAATCAGCCCCAGCATTTT. It yields the protein CASIPQGANQPQHF.

The V call is TRBV28, the J call TRBJ1-1; D call uncertain. Trimming pared 3 bases from V and 0 bases from J, leaving 11 bases between. CDR1 MDHEN and CDR2 SYDVKM come from the germline V gene. This CDR3 has 15 amino acids. The CDR3 coding sequence is TGTGCCAGCAGTTTTCCGCGGGCGATGAACACTGAAGCTTTCTTT. This gives the protein CASSFPRAMNTEAFF.

The chain employs TRBV3-1 (or the pseudogene TRBV3-2) and TRBJ1-5, with no clear D. Per the germline V gene, CDR1 is LGHDT and CDR2 is YNNKEL (reference sequence). The V end was cut by 2 bases, the J end by 0 bases, with 2 bases between. This CDR3 spans 13 amino acids. The CDR3 DNA is TGTGCCAGCAGCCAATATAGCAATCAGCCCCAGCATTTT. Its protein is CASSQYSNQPQHF.

This chain uses TRBV7-2 with TRBJ2-5, with D perhaps matching TRBD2 (6 bases). This CDR3 contains 16 residues. V lost 2 bases and J 2 bases, leaving 15 bases between the germline ends. Per the germline V gene, CDR1 is SGHTA and CDR2 is FQGNSA. The CDR3: CASSLRSGWGQETQYF. The CDR3, as DNA: TGTGCCAGCAGCTTAAGGAGCGGGTGGGGACAAGAGACCCAGTACTTC.

The chain couples TRBV7-7 to TRBJ1-5; 7 nucleotides agree with TRBD1. The V gene end was trimmed by 6 bases and the J gene end by 5 bases; junction bases not matched to a gene: 4. From germline, CDR1 is SSHAT and CDR2 FNYEAQ (reference sequence). This CDR3 region has 13 residues. The CDR3 is CASSRDRDQPQHF. The CDR3 nucleotides read TGTGCCAGCAGTCGGGACAGAGATCAGCCCCAGCATTTT.

The V and J genes are TRBV4-3 and TRBJ2-1; TRBD2 aligns across 13 bases. This CDR3 spans 19 amino acids. With V trimmed by 0 bases and J by 7 bases, 12 bases remained unmatched. CDR1 is LGHNA, CDR2 YSLEER, per germline. This chain's CDR3 is CASSQDQVGWTSGRNEQFF. As DNA, the CDR3 is TGCGCCAGCAGCCAAGATCAGGTGGGATGGACTAGCGGGAGAAATGAGCAGTTCTTC.